The 5 T cell receptor beta chains below were found in one sample sequenced in a study of cytomegalovirus exposure and HLA in healthy donors. Primers: 60 Vbeta forward and 13 Jbeta reverse. Libraries were prepared by immunoSEQ multiplex PCR; TCRdb keeps only in-frame clonotypes and omits some of them. The sample has approximately 140,000 clones, 82% seen once. Material: PBMCs. The receptors derive from a male donor in good health and CMV-seronegative.

The V gene is TRBV19, the J gene TRBJ2-6, with a weak D call TRBD1 (6 bases). The CDR3 is 18 amino acids. Germline CDR1 LNHDA, CDR2 SQIVND (reference sequence). Trimming removed 3 bases from V and 0 bases from J, with 15 bases in between. This chain's CDR3 is CASSMLGAKISGANVLTF. Here the CDR3 DNA reads TGTGCCAGTAGTATGTTGGGGGCAAAAATCTCTGGGGCCAACGTCCTGACTTTC. Looking up the rest from reference TRBV19 and TRBJ2-6 gives the full variable domain: DGGITQSPKYLFRKEGQNVTLSCEQNLNHDAMYWYRQDPGQGLRLIYYSQIVNDFQKGDIAEGYSVSREKKESFPLTVTSAQKNPTAFYLCASSMLGAKISGANVLTFGAGSRLTVL.

The rearrangement links TRBV4-3 to TRBJ2-3; D remains ambiguous. The V end lost 2 bases, the J end lost 2 bases, and 8 bases lay between the germline ends. The CDR3 runs 14 residues. The germline V gene has CDR1 LGHNA and CDR2 YSLEER. CDR3 bases: TGCGCCAGCAGCCAAAAACGGTTCACAGATACGCAGTATTTT. It is translated as CASSQKRFTDTQYF.

The gene calls are TRBV7-2 and TRBJ2-1, with 9 bases identical to TRBD1. J lost 7 bases, V lost 5 bases, and 9 bases had no gene match. CDR1 and CDR2 from the germline V gene are SGHTA and FQGNSA. The CDR3 loop spans 15 amino acids. CDR3 residues: CASSPVWTGVNEQFF. The DNA of the CDR3 is TGTGCCAGCAGCCCGGTGTGGACAGGGGTTAATGAGCAGTTCTTC.

J is TRBJ2-7 and V is TRBV30, with 14 positions matching TRBD2. Trimming at V came to 4 bases and at J to 12 bases, leaving 17 bases not matched to a gene. Germline V lookup: CDR1 GTSNPN, CDR2 SVGIG (reference sequence). The CDR3 has 16 amino acids. The CDR3 region has the DNA TGTGCCTGGACCCCCACGGGACTAGCGGGAGAGGCCTGCTCGTACTTC. The encoded protein is CAWTPTGLAGEACSYF.

The chain recombines TRBV27 with TRBJ2-7; D is uncertain. The CDR3 runs to 13 residues. The ends were cut back, 3 bases at V and 3 bases at J, with 9 bases in the middle. CDR1 and CDR2 from the germline V gene are MNHEY and SMNVEV (reference sequence). The CDR3 DNA reads as TGTGCCAGCAGTTTGGGCCCCTACTACGAGCAGTACTTC. Its translation is CASSLGPYYEQYF.